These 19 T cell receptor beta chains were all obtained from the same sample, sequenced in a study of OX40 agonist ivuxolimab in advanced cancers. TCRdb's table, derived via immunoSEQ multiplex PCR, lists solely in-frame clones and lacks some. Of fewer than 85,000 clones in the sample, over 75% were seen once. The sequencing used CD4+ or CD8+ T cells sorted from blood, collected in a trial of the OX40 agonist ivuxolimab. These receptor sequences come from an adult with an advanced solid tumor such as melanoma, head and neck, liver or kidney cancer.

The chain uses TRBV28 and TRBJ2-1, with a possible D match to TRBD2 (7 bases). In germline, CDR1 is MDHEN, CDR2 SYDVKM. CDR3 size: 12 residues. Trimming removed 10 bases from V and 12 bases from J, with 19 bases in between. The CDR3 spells CATYPRGGGQFF. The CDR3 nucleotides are TGTGCCACCTACCCCCGGGGAGGGGGGCAGTTCTTC.

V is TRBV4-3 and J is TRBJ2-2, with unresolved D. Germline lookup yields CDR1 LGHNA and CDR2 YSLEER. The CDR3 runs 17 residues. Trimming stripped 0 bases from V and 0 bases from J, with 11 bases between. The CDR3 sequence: CASSQESHVANTGELFF. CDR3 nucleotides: TGCGCCAGCAGCCAAGAATCCCATGTCGCGAACACCGGGGAGCTGTTTTTT.

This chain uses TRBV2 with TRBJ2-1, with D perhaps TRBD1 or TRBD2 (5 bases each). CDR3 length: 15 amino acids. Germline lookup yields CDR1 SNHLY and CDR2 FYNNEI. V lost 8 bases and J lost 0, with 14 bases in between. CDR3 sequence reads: CASGDGINSYNEQFF. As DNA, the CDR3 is TGTGCCAGCGGGGACGGTATTAACTCCTACAATGAGCAGTTCTTC.

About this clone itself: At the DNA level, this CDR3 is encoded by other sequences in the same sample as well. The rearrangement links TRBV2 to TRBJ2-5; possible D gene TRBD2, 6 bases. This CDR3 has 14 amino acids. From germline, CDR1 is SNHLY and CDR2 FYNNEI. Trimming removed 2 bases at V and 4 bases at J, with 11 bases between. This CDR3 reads CASSERQGGETQYF. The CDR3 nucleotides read TGTGCCAGCAGTGAAAGGCAGGGAGGAGAGACCCAGTACTTC.

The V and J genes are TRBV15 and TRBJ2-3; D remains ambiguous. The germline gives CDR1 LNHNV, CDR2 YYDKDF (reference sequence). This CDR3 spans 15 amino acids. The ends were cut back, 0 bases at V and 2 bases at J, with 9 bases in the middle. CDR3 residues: CATSRDRASTDTQYF. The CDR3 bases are TGTGCCACCAGCAGAGATCGGGCGTCCACAGATACGCAGTATTTT.

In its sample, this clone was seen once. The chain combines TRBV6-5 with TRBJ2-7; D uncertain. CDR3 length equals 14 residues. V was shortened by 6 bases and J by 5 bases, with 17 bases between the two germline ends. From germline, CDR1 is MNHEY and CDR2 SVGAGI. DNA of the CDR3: TGTGCCAGCAGCACATTATCGGTCGGCCACGAGCAGTACTTC. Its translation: CASSTLSVGHEQYF.

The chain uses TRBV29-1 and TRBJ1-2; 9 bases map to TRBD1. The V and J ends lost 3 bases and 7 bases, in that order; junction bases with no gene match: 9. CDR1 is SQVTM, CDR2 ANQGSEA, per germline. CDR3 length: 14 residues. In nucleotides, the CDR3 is TGCAGCGTTGACGGGACAGGGTGGTCGGGTGGCTACACCTTC. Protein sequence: CSVDGTGWSGGYTF.

The CDR3 DNA follows: TGCGCCAAGCGGGGAAAGGCGGCGCCCCAGCATTTT. This translates into CAKRGKAAPQHF. J is TRBJ1-5 and V is TRBV5-1; D uncertain. The CDR3 is made up of 12 amino acids. Germline loops: CDR1 SGHRS, CDR2 YFSETQ. Deletions cut 9 bases from V and 9 bases from J, with 16 bases between.

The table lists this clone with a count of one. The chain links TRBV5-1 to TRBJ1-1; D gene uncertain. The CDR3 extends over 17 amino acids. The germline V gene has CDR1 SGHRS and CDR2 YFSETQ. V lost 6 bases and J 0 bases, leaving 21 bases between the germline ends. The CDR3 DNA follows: TGCGCCAGCATGCCGGGCCTGATGAAGATCATGAACACTGAAGCTTTCTTT. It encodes CASMPGLMKIMNTEAFF.

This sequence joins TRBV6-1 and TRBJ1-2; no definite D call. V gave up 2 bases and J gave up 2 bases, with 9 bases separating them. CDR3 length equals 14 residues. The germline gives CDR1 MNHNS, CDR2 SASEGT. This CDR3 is CASSETVSNYGYTF. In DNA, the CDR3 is TGTGCCAGCAGTGAAACGGTCTCCAACTATGGCTACACCTTC.

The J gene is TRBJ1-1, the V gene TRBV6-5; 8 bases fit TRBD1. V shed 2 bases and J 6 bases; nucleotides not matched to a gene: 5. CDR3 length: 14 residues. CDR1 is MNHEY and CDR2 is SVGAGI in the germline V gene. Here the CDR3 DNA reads TGTGCCAGCAGTTACCCGCACAGGGGGGCTGAAGCTTTCTTT. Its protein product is CASSYPHRGAEAFF.

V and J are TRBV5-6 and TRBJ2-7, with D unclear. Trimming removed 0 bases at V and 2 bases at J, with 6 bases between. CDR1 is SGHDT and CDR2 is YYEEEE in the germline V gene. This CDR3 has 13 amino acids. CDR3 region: CASSLDSTYEQYF. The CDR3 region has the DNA TGTGCCAGCAGCTTGGACAGCACCTACGAGCAGTACTTC.

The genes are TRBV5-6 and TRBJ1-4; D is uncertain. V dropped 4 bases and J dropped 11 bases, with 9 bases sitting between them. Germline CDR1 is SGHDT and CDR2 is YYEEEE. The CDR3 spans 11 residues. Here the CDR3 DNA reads TGTGCCAGCAGCCCATTGGGTAAACTGTTTTTT. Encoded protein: CASSPLGKLFF. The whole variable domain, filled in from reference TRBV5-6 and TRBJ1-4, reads DAGVTQSPTHLIKTRGQQVTLRCSPKSGHDTVSWYQQALGQGPQFIFQYYEEEERQRGNFPDRFSGHQFPNYSSELNVNALLLGDSALYLCASSPLGKLFFGSGTQLSVL.

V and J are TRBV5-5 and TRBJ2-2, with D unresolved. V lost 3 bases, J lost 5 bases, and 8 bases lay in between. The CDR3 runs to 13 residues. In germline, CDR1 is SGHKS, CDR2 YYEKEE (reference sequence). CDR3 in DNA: TGTGCCAGCAGCTATACGGGTACCGGGGAGCTGTTTTTT. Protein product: CASSYTGTGELFF.

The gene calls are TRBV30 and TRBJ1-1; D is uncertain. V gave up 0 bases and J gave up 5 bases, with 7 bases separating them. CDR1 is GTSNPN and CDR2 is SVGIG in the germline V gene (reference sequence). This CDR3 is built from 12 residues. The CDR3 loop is CAWSVRGTEAFF. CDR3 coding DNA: TGTGCCTGGAGTGTACGGGGAACTGAAGCTTTCTTT.

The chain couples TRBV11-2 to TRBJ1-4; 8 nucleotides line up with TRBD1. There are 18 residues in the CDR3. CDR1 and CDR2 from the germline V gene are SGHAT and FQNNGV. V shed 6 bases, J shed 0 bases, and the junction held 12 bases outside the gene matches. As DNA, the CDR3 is TGTGCCAGCAGGACTCAGACAGGGGAAATGGCAACTAATGAAAAACTGTTTTTT. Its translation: CASRTQTGEMATNEKLFF.

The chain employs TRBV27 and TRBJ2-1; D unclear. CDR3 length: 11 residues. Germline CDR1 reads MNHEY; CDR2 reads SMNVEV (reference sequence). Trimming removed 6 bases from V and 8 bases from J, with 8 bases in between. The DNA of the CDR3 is TGTGCCAGCAGGAACAAATATGAGCAGTTCTTC. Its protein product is CASRNKYEQFF.

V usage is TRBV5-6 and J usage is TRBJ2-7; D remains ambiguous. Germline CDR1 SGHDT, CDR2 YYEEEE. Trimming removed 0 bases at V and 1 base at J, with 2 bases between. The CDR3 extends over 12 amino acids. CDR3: CASSLESYEQYF. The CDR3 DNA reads TGTGCCAGCAGCTTGGAATCCTACGAGCAGTACTTC.

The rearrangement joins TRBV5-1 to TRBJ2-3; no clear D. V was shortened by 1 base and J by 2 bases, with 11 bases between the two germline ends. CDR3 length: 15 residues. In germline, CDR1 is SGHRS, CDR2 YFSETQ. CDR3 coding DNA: TGCGCCAGCAGCTTGAGACGAATTGACACAGATACGCAGTATTTT. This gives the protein CASSLRRIDTDTQYF. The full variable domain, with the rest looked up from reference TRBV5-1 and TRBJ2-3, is KAGVTQTPRYLIKTRGQQVTLSCSPISGHRSVSWYQQTPGQGLQFLFEYFSETQRNKGNFPGRFSGRQFSNSRSEMNVSTLELGDSALYLCASSLRRIDTDTQYFGPGTRLTVL.